A selection of T cell receptor beta chains follows, all from one sample in a study of shared clonotypes between healthy human individuals. Libraries were prepared by immunoSEQ multiplex PCR; TCRdb keeps only in-frame clonotypes and omits some of them. Seen here are fewer than 400,000 clones, roughly 70% observed once, and the top ten hold approximately 10%. Sequences were obtained from memory CD4+ T cells sorted from blood. All receptors come from a man aged 30 to 39 in good health. Both conserved end residues are part of each CDR3. Each record gives: J gene, V gene, D gene, clone size, CDR3 protein, CDR3 DNA. The D gene is left open where the match is weak. Not all rows give a size; the values are once, few, many and, for expanded clones, a class.

>TRBJ2-3|TRBV7-9|.|.
CASSLGAGPGRTDTQYF
TGTGCCAGCAGCTTAGGGGCGGGGCCCGGGCGCACAGATACGCAGTATTTT
>TRBJ2-5|TRBV11-2|.|once
CASSSLSGGTQETQYF
TGTGCCAGCAGCTCGCTATCCGGTGGGACCCAAGAGACCCAGTACTTC
>TRBJ1-5|TRBV27|.|.
CAPAGGNQPQHF
TGTGCCCCGGCAGGGGGCAATCAGCCCCAGCATTTT
>TRBJ1-5|TRBV28|TRBD1|.
CASSLGGGADQPQHF
TGTGCCAGCAGTTTGGGAGGGGGCGCGGATCAGCCCCAGCATTTT
>TRBJ1-3|TRBV28|.|.
CASSPGGPGNTIYF
TGTGCCAGCAGCCCGGGGGGGCCTGGAAACACCATATATTTT
>TRBJ1-2|TRBV5-5|TRBD1|.
CASSFQITGGYGYTF
TGTGCCAGCAGCTTTCAAATTACAGGGGGCTATGGCTACACCTTC
>TRBJ1-3|TRBV2|TRBD1|.
CASSEDDREGNTIYF
TGTGCCAGCAGTGAAGACGACAGGGAAGGAAACACCATATATTTT
>TRBJ1-2|TRBV25-1|.|.
CASSVSGYGYTF
TGTGCCAGCAGTGTAAGCGGGTATGGCTACACCTTC
>TRBJ2-7|TRBV7-3|.|once
CASSLTSRGHIYEQYF
TGTGCCAGCAGCTTAACCTCAAGAGGGCACATCTACGAGCAGTACTTC
>TRBJ2-3|TRBV10-3|.|.
CAIKYGSTDTQYF
TGTGCCATCAAATACGGAAGCACAGATACGCAGTATTTT
>TRBJ2-2|TRBV5-4|.|once
CASSSRLNTGELFF
TGTGCCAGCAGCTCCCGACTGAACACCGGGGAGCTGTTTTTT
>TRBJ1-4|TRBV28|.|.
CASSLVTTAVNEKLFF
TGTGCCAGCAGTTTAGTAACGACAGCGGTAAATGAAAAACTGTTTTTT
>TRBJ1-2|TRBV5-1|.|.
CASSLNRFGYGYTF
TGCGCCAGCAGCTTAAATCGTTTCGGGTATGGCTACACCTTC
>TRBJ2-1|TRBV9|.|.
CASSAHRVSNEQFF
TGTGCCAGCAGCGCGCACAGGGTGTCGAATGAGCAGTTCTTC
>TRBJ1-1|TRBV11-2|TRBD1|.
CASSFVSGTVGLGAFF
TGTGCCAGCAGCTTTGTATCCGGGACAGTTGGCTTAGGAGCTTTCTTT
>TRBJ1-1|TRBV28|.|.
CASSVRGVGAFF
TGTGCCAGCAGTGTGAGGGGAGTAGGGGCTTTCTTT
>TRBJ1-5|TRBV28|.|many
CASSLTRGRNQPQHF
TGTGCCAGCAGTCTGACCAGGGGTCGCAATCAGCCCCAGCATTTT
>TRBJ2-1|TRBV9|.|once
CASSVEAEGSSYNEQFF
TGTGCCAGCAGCGTAGAGGCGGAAGGAAGCTCCTACAATGAGCAGTTCTTC
>TRBJ2-1|TRBV19|.|.
CASSGRRSERYNEQFF
TGTGCCAGTAGTGGCCGAAGAAGCGAACGATACAATGAGCAGTTCTTC
>TRBJ2-2|TRBV5-6|TRBD2|many
CASTQGLAGTGELFF
TGTGCCAGCACCCAGGGACTAGCGGGAACCGGGGAGCTGTTTTTT
>TRBJ1-4|TRBV29-1|.|.
CSVGYRGEKLFF
TGCAGCGTTGGCTACCGGGGGGAAAAACTGTTTTTT
>TRBJ2-2|TRBV7-9|.|few
CALSWTVTGELFF
TGTGCCCTGAGCTGGACAGTGACCGGGGAGCTGTTTTTT
>TRBJ2-7|TRBV7-2|.|.
CASSLVRENLYEQYF
TGTGCCAGCAGCTTAGTAAGGGAAAATCTCTACGAGCAGTACTTC